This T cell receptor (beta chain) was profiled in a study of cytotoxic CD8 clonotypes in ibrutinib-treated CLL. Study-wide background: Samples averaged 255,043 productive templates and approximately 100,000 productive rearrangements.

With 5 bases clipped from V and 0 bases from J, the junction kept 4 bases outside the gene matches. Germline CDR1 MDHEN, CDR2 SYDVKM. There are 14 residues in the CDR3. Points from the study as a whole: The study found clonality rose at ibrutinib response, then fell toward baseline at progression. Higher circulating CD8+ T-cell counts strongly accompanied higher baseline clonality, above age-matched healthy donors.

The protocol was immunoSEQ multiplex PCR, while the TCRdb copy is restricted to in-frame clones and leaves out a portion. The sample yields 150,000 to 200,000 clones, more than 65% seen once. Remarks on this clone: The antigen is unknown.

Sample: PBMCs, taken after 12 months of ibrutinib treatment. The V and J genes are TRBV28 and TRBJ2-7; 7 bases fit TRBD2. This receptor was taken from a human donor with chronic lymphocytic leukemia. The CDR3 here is CASSAGTISYEQYF. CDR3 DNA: TGTGCCAGCAGTGCCGGGACTATCTCCTACGAGCAGTACTTC.